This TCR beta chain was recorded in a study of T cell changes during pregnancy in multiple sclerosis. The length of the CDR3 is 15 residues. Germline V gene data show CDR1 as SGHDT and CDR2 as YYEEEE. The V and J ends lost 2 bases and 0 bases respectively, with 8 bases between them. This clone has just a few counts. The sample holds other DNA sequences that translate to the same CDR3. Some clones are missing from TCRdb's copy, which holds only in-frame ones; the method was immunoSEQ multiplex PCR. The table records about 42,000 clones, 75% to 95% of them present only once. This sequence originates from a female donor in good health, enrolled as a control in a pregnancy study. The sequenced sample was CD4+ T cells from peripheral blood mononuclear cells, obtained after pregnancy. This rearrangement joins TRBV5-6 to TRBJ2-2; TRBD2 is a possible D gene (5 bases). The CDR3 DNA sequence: TGTGCCAGCAGCTTTCCGGGGACGAACACCGGGGAGCTGTTTTTT. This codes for CASSFPGTNTGELFF.